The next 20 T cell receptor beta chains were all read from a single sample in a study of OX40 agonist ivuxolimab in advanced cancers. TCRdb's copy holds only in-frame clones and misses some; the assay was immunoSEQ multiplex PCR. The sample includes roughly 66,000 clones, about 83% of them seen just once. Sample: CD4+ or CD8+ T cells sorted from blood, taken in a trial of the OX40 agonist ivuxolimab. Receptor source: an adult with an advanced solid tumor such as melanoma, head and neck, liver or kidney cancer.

The CDR3 DNA follows: TGTGCCGTTACCGGGACAGACGGATCACCCCTCCACTTT. This gives the protein CAVTGTDGSPLHF. V and J are TRBV10-3 and TRBJ1-6; 7 bases align to TRBD1. V dropped 11 bases and J dropped 10; count of bases not matched to a gene: 11. From germline, CDR1 is ENHRY and CDR2 SYGVKD. The CDR3 covers 13 residues.

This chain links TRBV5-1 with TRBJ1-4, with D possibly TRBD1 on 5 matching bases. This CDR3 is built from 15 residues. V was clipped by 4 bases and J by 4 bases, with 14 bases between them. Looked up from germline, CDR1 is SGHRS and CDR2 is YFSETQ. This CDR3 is CASSRNRGINEKLFF. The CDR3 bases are TGCGCCAGCAGCCGGAACCGGGGCATTAATGAAAAACTGTTTTTT.

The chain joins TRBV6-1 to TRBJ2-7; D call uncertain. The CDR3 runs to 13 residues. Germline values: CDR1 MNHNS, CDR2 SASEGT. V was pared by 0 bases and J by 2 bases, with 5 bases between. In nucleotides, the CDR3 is TGTGCCAGCAGTGAAGCCGTACCCTACGAGCAGTACTTC. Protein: CASSEAVPYEQYF.

The CDR3 nucleotides are TGTGCCAGCAGCGGGACAGGGGGCTCAAATAGCAATCAGCCCCAGCATTTT. As protein: CASSGTGGSNSNQPQHF. The chain recombines TRBV27 with TRBJ1-5; 12 bases are a match to TRBD1. This CDR3 is built from 17 residues. Germline V lookup: CDR1 MNHEY, CDR2 SMNVEV (reference sequence). The V and J ends lost 6 bases and 0 bases, in that order; junction bases with no gene match: 6.

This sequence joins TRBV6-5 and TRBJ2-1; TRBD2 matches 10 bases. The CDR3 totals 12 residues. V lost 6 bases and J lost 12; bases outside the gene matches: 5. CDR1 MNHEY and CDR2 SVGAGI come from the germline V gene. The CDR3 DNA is TGTGCCAGCAGGGGGGTAGCGGGAGGGCAGTTCTTC. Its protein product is CASRGVAGGQFF.

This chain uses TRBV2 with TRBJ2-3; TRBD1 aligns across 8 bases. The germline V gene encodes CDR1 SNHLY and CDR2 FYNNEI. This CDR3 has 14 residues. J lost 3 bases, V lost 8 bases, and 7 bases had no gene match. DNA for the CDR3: TGTGCCAGCGCTCGGACAGGGACGACAGATACGCAGTATTTT. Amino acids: CASARTGTTDTQYF. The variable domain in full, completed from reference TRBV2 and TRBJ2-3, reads EPEVTQTPSHQVTQMGQEVILRCVPISNHLYFYWYRQILGQKVEFLVSFYNNEISEKSEIFDDQFSVERPDGSNFTLKIRSTKLEDSAMYFCASARTGTTDTQYFGPGTRLTVL.

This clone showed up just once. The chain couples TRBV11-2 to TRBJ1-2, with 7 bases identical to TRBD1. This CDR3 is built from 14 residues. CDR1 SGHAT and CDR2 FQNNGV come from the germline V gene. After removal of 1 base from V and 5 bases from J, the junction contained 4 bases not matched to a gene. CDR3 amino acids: CASSLVPGGYGYTF. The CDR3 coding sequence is TGTGCCAGCAGCTTAGTGCCAGGGGGATATGGCTACACCTTC.

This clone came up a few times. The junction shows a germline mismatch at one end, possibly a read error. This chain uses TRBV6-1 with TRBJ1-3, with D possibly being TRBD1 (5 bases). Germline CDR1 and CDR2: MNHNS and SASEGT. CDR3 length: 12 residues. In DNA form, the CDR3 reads TGTGCCAGCAGCGCCTTGGGGGGAAGTATTACCTTT. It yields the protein CASSALGGSITF.

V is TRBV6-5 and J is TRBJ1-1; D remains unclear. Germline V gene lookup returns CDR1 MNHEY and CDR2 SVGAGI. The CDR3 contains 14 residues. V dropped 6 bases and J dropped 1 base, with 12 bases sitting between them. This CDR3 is CASSYDLENTEAFF. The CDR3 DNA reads TGTGCCAGCAGCTACGATCTAGAGAACACTGAAGCTTTCTTT.

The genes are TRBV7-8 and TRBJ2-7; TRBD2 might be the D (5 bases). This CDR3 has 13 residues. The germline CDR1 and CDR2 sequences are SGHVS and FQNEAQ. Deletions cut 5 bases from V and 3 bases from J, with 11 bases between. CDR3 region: CASSELASYEQYF. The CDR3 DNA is TGTGCCAGCAGCGAGCTAGCCAGCTACGAGCAGTACTTC.

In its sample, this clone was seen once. The CDR3 loop is CASSPIRTRYEQYF. The CDR3 nucleotides read TGTGCCAGCTCACCTATCCGGACCCGATACGAGCAGTACTTC. The rearrangement joins TRBV18 to TRBJ2-7, with D uncertain. Germline lookup yields CDR1 KGHSH and CDR2 LQKENI. The CDR3 consists of 14 residues. Trimming shortened V by 3 bases and J by 4 bases, and 13 bases separated the two germline ends.

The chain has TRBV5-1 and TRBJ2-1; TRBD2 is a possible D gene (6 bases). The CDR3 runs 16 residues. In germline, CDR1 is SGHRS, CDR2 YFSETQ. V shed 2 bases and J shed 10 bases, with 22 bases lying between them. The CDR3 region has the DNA TGCGCCAGCAGCTTCGCCGTCCCTAGCCCTGGGAGGGAGCAGTTCTTC. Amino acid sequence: CASSFAVPSPGREQFF.

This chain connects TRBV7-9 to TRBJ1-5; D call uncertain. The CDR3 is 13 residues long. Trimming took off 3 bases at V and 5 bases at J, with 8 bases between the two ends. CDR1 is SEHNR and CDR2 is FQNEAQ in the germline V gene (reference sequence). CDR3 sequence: CASSLAGDQPQHF. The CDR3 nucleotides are TGTGCCAGCAGCTTGGCAGGCGATCAGCCCCAGCATTTT. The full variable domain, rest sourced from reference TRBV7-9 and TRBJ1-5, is DTGVSQNPRHKITKRGQNVTFRCDPISEHNRLYWYRQTLGQGPEFLTYFQNEAQLEKSRLLSDRFSAERPKGSFSTLEIQRTEQGDSAMYLCASSLAGDQPQHFGDGTRLSIL.

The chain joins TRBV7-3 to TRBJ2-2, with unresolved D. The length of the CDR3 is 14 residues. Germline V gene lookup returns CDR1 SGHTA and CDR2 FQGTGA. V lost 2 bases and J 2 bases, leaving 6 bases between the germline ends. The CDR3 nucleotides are TGTGCCAGCAGCTTATGGCTAAACACCGGGGAGCTGTTTTTT. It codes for CASSLWLNTGELFF.

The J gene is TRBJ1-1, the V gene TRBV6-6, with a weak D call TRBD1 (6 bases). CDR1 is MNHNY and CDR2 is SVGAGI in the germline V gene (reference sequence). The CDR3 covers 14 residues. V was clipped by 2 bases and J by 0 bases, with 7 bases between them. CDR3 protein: CASSYGGVNTEAFF. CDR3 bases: TGTGCCAGCAGTTACGGGGGCGTGAACACTGAAGCTTTCTTT.

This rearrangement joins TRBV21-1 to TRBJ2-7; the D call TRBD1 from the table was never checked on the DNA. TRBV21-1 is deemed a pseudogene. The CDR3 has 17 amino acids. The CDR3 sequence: CASSKPDRENPPSEQYF. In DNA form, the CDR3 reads TGTGCCAGCAGCAAACCGGACAGGGAGAACCCCCCCAGCGAGCAGTACTTC.

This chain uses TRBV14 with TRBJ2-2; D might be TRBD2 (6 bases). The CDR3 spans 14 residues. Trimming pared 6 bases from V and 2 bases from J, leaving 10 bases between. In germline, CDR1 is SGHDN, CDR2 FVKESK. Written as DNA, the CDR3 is TGTGCCAGCAGTCGGGACTTCAACACCGGGGAGCTGTTTTTT. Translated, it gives CASSRDFNTGELFF.

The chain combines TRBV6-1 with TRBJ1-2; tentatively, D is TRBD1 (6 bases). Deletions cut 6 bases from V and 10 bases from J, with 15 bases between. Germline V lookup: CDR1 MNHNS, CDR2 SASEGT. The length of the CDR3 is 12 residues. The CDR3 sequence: CASRPTGRYYTF. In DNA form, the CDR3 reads TGTGCCAGCAGACCGACAGGCCGGTACTACACCTTC.

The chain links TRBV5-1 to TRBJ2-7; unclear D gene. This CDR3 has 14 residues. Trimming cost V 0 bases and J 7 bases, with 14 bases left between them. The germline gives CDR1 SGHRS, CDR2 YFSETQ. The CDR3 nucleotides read TGCGCCAGCAGCTTGGGAATGGGGTTGGGAGAGCAGTACTTC. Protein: CASSLGMGLGEQYF.

The CDR3 region is CASSGIQGYRGYTF. CDR3 DNA sequence: TGTGCCAGCAGTGGTATCCAGGGTTATAGGGGCTACACCTTC. The chain is built from TRBV2 and TRBJ1-2, with TRBD1 as a possible D gene (5 bases). The CDR3 has 14 amino acids. CDR1 is SNHLY, CDR2 FYNNEI, per germline. The V and J ends lost 4 bases and 8 bases respectively, with 17 bases between them.